The 26 T cell receptor beta chains listed next were all sequenced from one sample in a study of chemoradiotherapy in HPV16-positive cancers. Assay used: immunoSEQ multiplex PCR; TCRdb lists only in-frame clones, some missing. Among approximately 1,200 clones listed, around 45% were seen once. The sample was collected from a patient who underwent chemoradiotherapy. These TCRs come from a human donor with HPV-associated anogenital cancer.

The CDR3: CASSQALGGYEQYF. The CDR3 nucleotides are TGTGCCAGCAGCCAAGCCCTGGGGGGCTACGAGCAGTACTTC. The chain combines TRBV14 with TRBJ2-7; D might be TRBD2 (6 bases). This CDR3 is 14 amino acids long. The germline V gene encodes CDR1 SGHDN and CDR2 FVKESK. V was shortened by 1 base and J by 3 bases, with 10 bases between the two germline ends.

The chain joins TRBV19 to TRBJ2-7, with TRBD2 matching 9 bases. Germline V gene lookup returns CDR1 LNHDA and CDR2 SQIVND (reference sequence). J lost 2 bases, V lost 3 bases, and 2 bases had no gene match. The length of the CDR3 is 14 residues. The CDR3 DNA reads TGTGCCAGTAGTATGACTAGCGGTACCTACGAGCAGTACTTC. Its protein is CASSMTSGTYEQYF.

The gene calls are TRBV21-1 and TRBJ1-4. TRBV21-1 is a recognized pseudogene. This CDR3 has 15 amino acids. The CDR3 DNA is TGTGCCAGCAGCAAAGAGCCCGGGGATAATGAAAAACTGTTTTTT. It codes for CASSKEPGDNEKLFF.

The V call is TRBV5-1, the J call TRBJ2-5; D is perhaps TRBD1 (8 bases). This CDR3 has 14 amino acids. V lost 3 bases and J 6 bases, leaving 15 bases between the germline ends. Germline V lookup: CDR1 SGHRS, CDR2 YFSETQ. DNA of the CDR3: TGCGCCAGCAGCTCTGACAGGGGAGGGAAGACCCAGTACTTC. Protein product: CASSSDRGGKTQYF.

This clone was observed once. This chain joins TRBV6-5 and TRBJ1-3; D is undetermined. CDR1 MNHEY and CDR2 SVGAGI come from the germline V gene. V was trimmed by 6 bases and J by 8 bases, leaving 8 bases between them. CDR3 length: 11 residues. CDR3 protein: CASREGYTIYF. Written as DNA, the CDR3 is TGTGCCAGCAGAGAAGGGTACACCATATATTTT.

The V gene is TRBV4-2, the J gene TRBJ2-7, with a possible D match to TRBD2 (5 bases). Germline CDR1 is LGHNA and CDR2 is YNFKEQ. V lost 1 base and J lost 3, with 10 bases in between. The CDR3 has 14 residues. The CDR3 protein is CASSQGGAVYEQYF. In DNA form, the CDR3 reads TGTGCCAGCAGCCAAGGGGGAGCGGTCTACGAGCAGTACTTC.

The chain has TRBV9 and TRBJ2-7; 7 bases match TRBD2. Looked up from germline, CDR1 is SGDLS and CDR2 is YYNGEE. The V gene end was trimmed by 2 bases and the J gene end by 0 bases; junction bases not matched to a gene: 5. This CDR3 has 15 amino acids. In nucleotides, the CDR3 is TGTGCCAGCAGCGTGTGGGCTAGCGGCTCCTACGAGCAGTACTTC. This codes for CASSVWASGSYEQYF.

The chain employs TRBV4-1 and TRBJ2-1; 14 positions match TRBD2. The CDR3 loop spans 17 amino acids. V lost 0 bases to trimming and J lost 7 bases; unmatched junction nucleotides: 5. Per the germline V gene, CDR1 is MGHRA and CDR2 is YSYEKL. This chain's CDR3 is CASSQETSGRADNEQFF. CDR3 nucleotide sequence: TGCGCCAGCAGCCAAGAGACTAGCGGGAGGGCCGATAATGAGCAGTTCTTC.

V is TRBV14 and J is TRBJ2-3, with 7 bases that match TRBD2. CDR1 and CDR2 from the germline V gene are SGHDN and FVKESK. The CDR3 totals 14 residues. V shed 5 bases and J 3 bases; nucleotides not matched to a gene: 5. The CDR3 sequence: CASSTGLRTDTQYF. The CDR3 DNA follows: TGTGCCAGCAGCACGGGACTAAGAACAGATACGCAGTATTTT.

The genes are TRBV27 and TRBJ2-1; no reliable D call. CDR1 is MNHEY and CDR2 is SMNVEV in the germline V gene (reference sequence). Trimming stripped 3 bases from V and 6 bases from J, with 12 bases between. The CDR3 is made up of 14 amino acids. The CDR3 DNA reads as TGTGCCAGCAGTTTTCGGACCAATCCCAATGAGCAGTTCTTC. Its translation: CASSFRTNPNEQFF.

This clone was seen only once. The CDR3 DNA follows: TGTGCCATCAGTGGGGGTTCCGGACAGGGGCTAGATGGCTACACCTTC. This translates into CAISGGSGQGLDGYTF. The rearrangement uses TRBV10-3 and TRBJ1-2; 9 bases match TRBD1. Germline V gene sequence: CDR1 ENHRY, CDR2 SYGVKD. The CDR3 extends over 16 amino acids. Losses at the gene ends were 4 bases for V and 6 bases for J; bases not matched to a gene: 12.

The chain is built from TRBV29-1 and TRBJ2-3; D may match TRBD1 or TRBD2 (5 bases each). The CDR3 contains 14 residues. V lost 8 bases, J lost 2 bases, and 17 bases lay in between. Germline V gene lookup returns CDR1 SQVTM and CDR2 ANQGSEA. The CDR3 region has the DNA TGCAGCCACTCCCGGGGCGAAACCACAGATACGCAGTATTTT. This gives the protein CSHSRGETTDTQYF.

This chain links TRBV13 with TRBJ1-2; D may be TRBD1 (5 bases). Germline lookup yields CDR1 PRHDT and CDR2 FYEKMQ (reference sequence). Trimming left V 6 bases short and J 4 bases short, with 9 bases between. This CDR3 spans 12 amino acids. The CDR3 DNA follows: TGTGCCAGCAGGATCGACAGCTATGGCTACACCTTC. It is translated as CASRIDSYGYTF.

This rearrangement joins TRBV9 to TRBJ2-7; 9 bases line up with TRBD1. CDR3 length equals 14 residues. Losses at the gene ends were 3 bases for V and 2 bases for J; bases not matched to a gene: 3. CDR1 is SGDLS and CDR2 is YYNGEE in the germline V gene. The CDR3: CASSAGQGPYEQYF. CDR3 bases: TGTGCCAGCAGCGCGGGACAGGGACCCTACGAGCAGTACTTC.

This clone was picked up a small number of times. V usage is TRBV30 and J usage is TRBJ1-5; TRBD1 matches 9 bases. This CDR3 spans 14 amino acids. Trimming took 1 base from V and 9 from J; bases not matched to a gene: 7. Germline CDR1 GTSNPN, CDR2 SVGIG (reference sequence). In DNA, the CDR3 is TGTGCCTGGAGTGGGAACAGGGGGCTATCGCCCCAGCATTTT. It is translated as CAWSGNRGLSPQHF.

This sequence joins TRBV7-6 and TRBJ2-1; D gene unclear. Germline V gene data show CDR1 as SGHVS and CDR2 as FNYEAQ. The CDR3 contains 13 residues. The V end lost 4 bases, the J end lost 5 bases, and 9 bases lay between the germline ends. The CDR3 reads CASSSPPHNEQFF. CDR3 DNA: TGTGCCAGCAGCTCCCCCCCTCACAATGAGCAGTTCTTC.

This sequence joins TRBV5-8 and TRBJ1-5; D possibly corresponds to TRBD1 (6 bases). Germline CDR1 reads SGHTS; CDR2 reads YDEGEE. Trimming pared 4 bases from V and 9 bases from J, leaving 17 bases between. This CDR3 has 14 amino acids. The CDR3 loop is CASSGPGPGAPQHF. For the CDR3, the DNA is TGTGCCAGCAGCGGACCGGGACCAGGGGCGCCCCAGCATTTT.

The chain employs TRBV4-3 and TRBJ1-6; tentative D call: TRBD1 (5 bases). This CDR3 has 14 residues. Trimming stripped 1 base from V and 10 bases from J, with 11 bases between. Germline CDR1 LGHNA, CDR2 YSLEER. The DNA of the CDR3 is TGCGCCAGCAGCCAAGGAGGGGACGGATCACCCCTCCACTTT. Its translation is CASSQGGDGSPLHF.

The chain joins TRBV19 to TRBJ2-3, with 11 nucleotides matching TRBD2. The CDR3 extends over 15 amino acids. Germline values: CDR1 LNHDA, CDR2 SQIVND (reference sequence). J was trimmed by 8 bases and V by 5 bases; bases with no gene match: 9. The CDR3 DNA is TGTGCCAGTAGTTCGGGACTAGCGGAACATGGTACGCAGTATTTT. It yields the protein CASSSGLAEHGTQYF.

The chain is built from TRBV5-1 and TRBJ1-2; D is unclear. The CDR3 is 17 residues long. Looked up from germline, CDR1 is SGHRS and CDR2 is YFSETQ. V shed 0 bases and J shed 1 base, with 16 bases lying between them. CDR3 bases: TGCGCCAGCAGCTTGGGGGCAGGAATATATGATAACTATGGCTACACCTTC. Its translation is CASSLGAGIYDNYGYTF.

By proportion, this clone is large. This chain uses TRBV19 with TRBJ1-4; D is undetermined. The CDR3 contains 16 residues. V was cut by 4 bases and J by 5 bases, with 17 bases left in between. From germline, CDR1 is LNHDA and CDR2 SQIVND (reference sequence). CDR3 amino acids: CASSSDGLYYNEKLFF. In nucleotides, the CDR3 is TGTGCCAGTAGTAGCGATGGACTGTACTACAATGAAAAACTGTTTTTT. Variable domain in full (rest from reference TRBV19 and TRBJ1-4): DGGITQSPKYLFRKEGQNVTLSCEQNLNHDAMYWYRQDPGQGLRLIYYSQIVNDFQKGDIAEGYSVSREKKESFPLTVTSAQKNPTAFYLCASSSDGLYYNEKLFFGSGTQLSVL.

J is TRBJ1-4 and V is TRBV2; D is unresolved. This CDR3 contains 15 residues. V lost 7 bases and J 6 bases, leaving 18 bases between the germline ends. Germline V CDR1 and CDR2: SNHLY, FYNNEI. The CDR3 coding sequence is TGTGCCAGCAAATTCTGGGGAAGAGGAGATGAAAAACTGTTTTTT. Residues: CASKFWGRGDEKLFF.

J is TRBJ2-2 and V is TRBV11-1, with TRBD2 matching 9 bases. Germline trimming cut 2 bases from V and 5 bases from J; bases unmatched to any gene: 6. Germline assignment: CDR1 SGHAT and CDR2 FQDESV (reference sequence). This CDR3 contains 16 residues. The CDR3 spells CASSLPAGGDTGELFF. CDR3 nucleotide sequence: TGTGCCAGCAGCTTACCAGCGGGGGGAGATACCGGGGAGCTGTTTTTT.

The DNA of the CDR3 is TGCGCCAGCAGCTTGGGACAGGCTCCCCACGAGCAGTACTTC. It encodes CASSLGQAPHEQYF. This rearrangement joins TRBV5-1 to TRBJ2-7; D may be TRBD1 (6 bases). The V gene lost 0 bases and the J gene lost 5 bases, with 12 bases spanning the gap. CDR3 length: 14 amino acids. In germline, CDR1 is SGHRS, CDR2 YFSETQ. Full variable domain (outside the CDR3, taken from reference TRBV5-1 and TRBJ2-7): KAGVTQTPRYLIKTRGQQVTLSCSPISGHRSVSWYQQTPGQGLQFLFEYFSETQRNKGNFPGRFSGRQFSNSRSEMNVSTLELGDSALYLCASSLGQAPHEQYFGPGTRLTVT.

The table lists this clone with a few counts. The DNA for the CDR3 is TGTGCCAGCAGCGTAGCGGACAGGGGGCGCTCCGCTGAAGCTTTCTTT. This translates into CASSVADRGRSAEAFF. This sequence joins TRBV9 and TRBJ1-1; 11 bases line up with TRBD1. Germline CDR1 SGDLS, CDR2 YYNGEE. Trimming took 0 bases from V and 6 from J; bases not matched to a gene: 7. CDR3 length equals 16 residues.

The genes are TRBV27 and TRBJ1-5; no clear D. V was cut by 5 bases and J by 1 base, with 15 bases left in between. This CDR3 spans 16 amino acids. CDR1 and CDR2 (germline): MNHEY, SMNVEV (reference sequence). The CDR3 is CASSPRVGESNQPQHF. The CDR3 DNA reads TGTGCCAGCAGTCCGCGCGTGGGTGAGAGCAATCAGCCCCAGCATTTT.